Each of the 14 T cell receptor beta chains below was sequenced from the same sample in a study of T cell repertoires in cytomegalovirus infection. TCRdb reprocessed the reads via MiXCR and lists one record per CDR3 protein. The sample has about 100,000 distinct CDR3 sequences, 25% to 35% seen once; the top ten hold over 60%. These receptors' targets are unknown. The sample consisted of CD8+ T cells from cultured PBMCs, taken from culture after CMV antigen stimulation. Every receptor here comes from a human donor in good health (CMV status not recorded). Some clones in this sample may be carry-over from other donors' samples.

This clonotype came up many times. J is TRBJ1-3 and V is TRBV7-8; a weak D match, TRBD1 (5 bases). The CDR3 has 16 residues. Trimming stripped 4 bases from V and 0 bases from J, with 13 bases between. From germline, CDR1 is SGHVS and CDR2 FQNEAQ. The CDR3 sequence is CASSSYLGDSGNTIYF. The CDR3 DNA follows: TGTGCCAGCAGCTCCTACTTGGGGGACTCTGGAAACACCATATATTTT.

This clonotype showed up just a few times. V gene TRBV28 combines with J gene TRBJ2-5; the match to TRBD2 covers 11 bases. V gave up 6 bases and J gave up 4 bases; unmatched junction bases: 4. This CDR3 is built from 14 residues. Germline V lookup: CDR1 MDHEN, CDR2 SYDVKM. The CDR3 loop reads CASSMTSGAETQYF. CDR3 in DNA: TGTGCCAGCAGCATGACTAGCGGGGCAGAGACCCAGTACTTC.

The J gene is TRBJ2-6, the V gene TRBV5-6; D ambiguous. CDR1 is SGHDT and CDR2 is YYEEEE in the germline V gene. This CDR3 region has 14 residues. Trimming took 0 bases from V and 2 from J, leaving 3 bases between them. This CDR3 reads CASSLGPGANVLTF. CDR3 in DNA: TGTGCCAGCAGCTTGGGTCCTGGGGCCAACGTCCTGACTTTC.

This clonotype was seen a handful of times. The chain is built from TRBV7-8 and TRBJ1-4; D is unclear. Between the trimmed V and J ends, which lost 1 base and 7 bases, there was a span of 13 bases. The CDR3 loop spans 15 amino acids. Per germline, CDR1 SGHVS and CDR2 FQNEAQ. The CDR3 sequence: CASSLDPGSGEKLFF. The CDR3 coding sequence is TGTGCCAGCAGCTTAGACCCGGGTTCGGGTGAAAAACTGTTTTTT.

This clonotype was found many times. The chain employs TRBV7-6 and TRBJ2-2; D call uncertain. The length of the CDR3 is 12 residues. Germline CDR1 reads SGHVS; CDR2 reads FNYEAQ. Trimming shortened V by 8 bases and J by 6 bases, and 10 bases separated the two germline ends. CDR3 sequence (DNA): TGTGCCAGCCGTCCCGGTTCCGGGGAGCTGTTTTTT. The encoded protein is CASRPGSGELFF. The full variable domain, its missing parts supplied by reference TRBV7-6 and TRBJ2-2, is GAGVSQSPRYKVTKRGQDVALRCDPISGHVSLYWYRQALGQGPEFLTYFNYEAQQDKSGLPNDRFSAERPEGSISTLTIQRTEQRDSAMYRCASRPGSGELFFGEGSRLTVL.

The chain has TRBV30 and TRBJ1-2, with a tentative D call TRBD1 (5 bases). CDR3 size: 14 residues. Looked up from germline, CDR1 is GTSNPN and CDR2 is SVGIG (reference sequence). Trimming left V 5 bases short and J 3 bases short, with 16 bases between. CDR3 sequence: CAWPGGRGHYGYTF. The CDR3 DNA reads TGTGCCTGGCCAGGTGGTAGGGGCCACTATGGCTACACCTTC.

This clonotype was seen a handful of times. The chain links TRBV5-6 to TRBJ2-7, with a tentative D call TRBD1 (6 bases). This CDR3 is 14 amino acids long. In germline, CDR1 is SGHDT, CDR2 YYEEEE. Deletions cut 2 bases from V and 6 bases from J, with 15 bases between. For the CDR3, the DNA is TGTGCCAGCAGCTTCCGGGACAACGCCGTCGAGCAGTACTTC. The encoded protein is CASSFRDNAVEQYF.

The chain has TRBV20-1 and TRBJ2-5; 11 bases map to TRBD2. Trimming at V came to 0 bases and at J to 4 bases, leaving 7 bases not matched to a gene. CDR1 and CDR2 from the germline V gene are DFQATT and SNEGSKA (reference sequence). This CDR3 spans 16 amino acids. The CDR3 reads CSARDLLAGGIETQYF. In DNA, the CDR3 is TGCAGTGCTAGAGATCTCCTAGCGGGGGGAATAGAGACCCAGTACTTC.

The chain carries TRBV7-6 and TRBJ1-4, with TRBD1 as a possible D gene (6 bases). The germline V and J ends were trimmed by 5 bases and 7 bases, with 29 bases remaining between them. The CDR3 length is 19 residues. Germline V CDR1 and CDR2: SGHVS, FNYEAQ. In DNA form, the CDR3 reads TGTGCCAGCAGCCCGCCCATTTTGGGGGGCGAAGTTTGGGGTGAAAAACTGTTTTTT. Protein sequence: CASSPPILGGEVWGEKLFF.

This clonotype was counted at least ten times. The V and J genes are TRBV2 and TRBJ1-1, with no clear D. The ends were cut back, 6 bases at V and 11 bases at J, with 16 bases in the middle. The CDR3 sequence is 12 residues long. Germline V gene lookup returns CDR1 SNHLY and CDR2 FYNNEI. The CDR3 sequence: CASRGSSWMAFF. CDR3 nucleotide sequence: TGTGCCAGCAGGGGAAGTTCTTGGATGGCTTTCTTT. The full variable domain, in which reference TRBV2 and TRBJ1-1 provide the parts outside the CDR3, is EPEVTQTPSHQVTQMGQEVILRCVPISNHLYFYWYRQILGQKVEFLVSFYNNEISEKSEIFDDQFSVERPDGSNFTLKIRSTKLEDSAMYFCASRGSSWMAFFGQGTRLTVV.

There are many counts of this clonotype. The chain is built from TRBV20-1 and TRBJ2-2, with no clear D. V was cut by 1 base and J by 1 base, with 4 bases left in between. The CDR3 consists of 13 residues. Germline CDR1 is DFQATT and CDR2 is SNEGSKA (reference sequence). CDR3 amino acids: CSARVGNTGELFF. CDR3 sequence (DNA): TGCAGTGCTAGAGTGGGGAACACCGGGGAGCTGTTTTTT.

This clonotype has just a few counts. V is TRBV27 and J is TRBJ1-1; D not certain. The CDR3 is 13 residues long. The V gene's germline CDR1 is MNHEY and CDR2 SMNVEV (reference sequence). V dropped 5 bases and J dropped 2 bases, with 9 bases sitting between them. CDR3 nucleotide sequence: TGTGCCAGCAGTGATAACACCAACACTGAAGCTTTCTTT. Its translation is CASSDNTNTEAFF.

The CDR3 DNA reads TGTGCCAGCAGTCTAACCCTCCCCGGGGCCGTTAAGACAGATACGCAGTATTTT. It translates to CASSLTLPGAVKTDTQYF. The chain joins TRBV12-3 or TRBV12-4 to TRBJ2-3, with D perhaps assigned TRBD1 or TRBD2 (5 bases each). The CDR3 has 18 residues. The V end was cut by 5 bases, the J end by 3 bases, with 24 bases between.

V gene TRBV5-4 combines with J gene TRBJ1-5; D is undetermined. V was shortened by 0 bases and J by 7 bases, with 11 bases between the two germline ends. Germline values: CDR1 SGHNT, CDR2 YYREEE (reference sequence). The CDR3 is made up of 14 amino acids. CDR3 bases: TGTGCCAGCAGCTTGGATCCGGGAGGGCAGCCCCAGCATTTT. As protein: CASSLDPGGQPQHF.